This paragraph reports one TCR beta chain. The CDR3 loop spans 12 amino acids. CDR1 and CDR2 from the germline V gene are SGDLS and YYNGEE. Trimming at V came to 5 bases and at J to 4 bases, leaving 1 base not matched to a gene. The sample comes from a study of cytotoxic CD8 clonotypes in ibrutinib-treated CLL. The protocol was immunoSEQ multiplex PCR, while the TCRdb copy is restricted to in-frame clones and leaves out a portion. This table has approximately 50,000 clones, approximately 50% appearing once. The sequence came from a human donor with chronic lymphocytic leukemia. The V and J genes are TRBV9 and TRBJ1-2, with 8 bases fitting TRBD1. The starting material was PBMCs, obtained at disease progression, from a patient treated with ibrutinib. The CDR3 loop reads CASRDRVYGYTF. The CDR3 DNA follows: TGTGCCAGCAGGGACAGGGTCTATGGCTACACCTTC.